Below, 26 T cell receptor beta chains from the same sample are listed, as sequenced in a study of quantifying T cell responses using KT2 cells. Study summary: RNA was reverse transcribed with TCR alpha and beta constant-region primers.

Each cDNA got a UMI-containing oligo ligated at its 3' end. An equimolar mix of RC1.1 and RC1.2 primed the beta chain across TRBC1 and TRBC2. A single record per CDR3 protein comes from TCRdb applying MiXCR to the UMI-ligation and nested PCR reads. The table shows 30,000 or so distinct CDR3 sequences, with 6% to 8% occurring only once. Sequencing was carried out using PBMCs spiked with cells of the T cell clone KT2. These receptor sequences come from a human donor.

Many counts were recorded for this clonotype. The chain recombines TRBV2 with TRBJ2-1, with 8 bases matching TRBD1. There are 14 residues in the CDR3. In germline, CDR1 is SNHLY, CDR2 FYNNEI. The V gene end was trimmed by 8 bases and the J gene end by 5 bases; junction bases not matched to a gene: 8. The CDR3 reads CASRWTGIHNEQFF. For the CDR3, the DNA is TGTGCCAGCCGCTGGACAGGGATCCACAATGAGCAGTTCTTC. Supplemented by reference TRBV2 and TRBJ2-1, the full variable domain reads EPEVTQTPSHQVTQMGQEVILRCVPISNHLYFYWYRQILGQKVEFLVSFYNNEISEKSEIFDDQFSVERPDGSNFTLKIRSTKLEDSAMYFCASRWTGIHNEQFFGPGTRLTVL.

This clonotype occurred a few times. The chain couples TRBV10-2 to TRBJ2-3; TRBD2 might be the D (5 bases). The germline V gene has CDR1 WSHSY and CDR2 SAAADI. V was trimmed by 5 bases and J by 5 bases, leaving 29 bases between them. This CDR3 contains 19 residues. CDR3 amino acids: CASSNEAELDLFRVDTQYF. The CDR3, as DNA: TGCGCCAGCAGTAACGAAGCCGAACTAGATCTGTTTCGCGTAGATACGCAGTATTTT.

This clonotype was seen many times. This chain links TRBV10-2 with TRBJ2-3; D is unresolved. Germline V gene sequence: CDR1 WSHSY, CDR2 SAAADI. Trimming stripped 5 bases from V and 0 bases from J, with 9 bases between. The CDR3 covers 14 residues. In DNA form, the CDR3 reads TGCGCCAGCAGTCTACGCACTAGCACAGATACGCAGTATTTT. Protein: CASSLRTSTDTQYF.

This chain joins TRBV20-1 and TRBJ1-2, with 11 bases matching TRBD1. CDR1 is DFQATT, CDR2 SNEGSKA, per germline (reference sequence). This CDR3 contains 12 residues. The trim removed 6 bases at V and 8 bases at J, leaving 5 bases unmatched. The chain's CDR3 is CSAGDRGEGYTF. In DNA, the CDR3 is TGCAGTGCAGGGGACAGGGGGGAGGGCTACACCTTC.

This clonotype was counted at least ten times. V and J are TRBV12-3 or TRBV12-4 and TRBJ1-2, with 8 bases that match TRBD1. V trimming: 4 bases; J trimming: 7 bases; junction bases outside the gene matches: 11. The CDR3 spans 15 residues. This CDR3 reads CASSSPPGQAGGYTF. CDR3 nucleotide sequence: TGTGCCAGCAGTTCCCCGCCGGGACAGGCTGGTGGCTACACCTTC.

The chain recombines TRBV20-1 with TRBJ2-7, with TRBD2 matching 15 bases. V trimming: 4 bases; J trimming: 7 bases; junction bases outside the gene matches: 8. CDR3 length: 15 residues. Germline V gene lookup returns CDR1 DFQATT and CDR2 SNEGSKA (reference sequence). The CDR3 bases are TGCAGTGCTATCCCTGGACTAGCGGGGGGGTGGGAGCAGTACTTC. This sequence encodes CSAIPGLAGGWEQYF.

The genes are TRBV7-2 and TRBJ2-1; 9 nucleotides line up with TRBD2. V shed 2 bases and J 4 bases; nucleotides not matched to a gene: 3. In germline, CDR1 is SGHTA, CDR2 FQGNSA. There are 15 residues in the CDR3. The CDR3 reads CASSLKTSGYNEQFF. The CDR3 region has the DNA TGTGCCAGCAGCTTAAAGACTAGCGGTTACAATGAGCAGTTCTTC.

On this clonotype itself: A much larger clone lies a single base off, so this may be a read error. CDR3 coding DNA: TGCAGTGCCGATGATGAGGGAAACTATGGCTACAACTTC. Amino acid sequence: CSADDEGNYGYNF. This chain joins TRBV20-1 and TRBJ1-2; no definite D call. Germline V lookup: CDR1 DFQATT, CDR2 SNEGSKA (reference sequence). The CDR3 runs 13 residues.

The chain joins TRBV15 to TRBJ2-5; tentative D call: TRBD2 (5 bases). This CDR3 has 13 amino acids. V was shortened by 3 bases and J by 5 bases, with 10 bases between the two germline ends. CDR1 is LNHNV, CDR2 YYDKDF, per germline (reference sequence). CDR3 DNA sequence: TGTGCCACCAGCAGGTCGCGAGGGGAGACCCAGTACTTC. Protein product: CATSRSRGETQYF. Filled out from reference TRBV15 and TRBJ2-5, the complete variable domain reads DAMVIQNPRYQVTQFGKPVTLSCSQTLNHNVMYWYQQKSSQAPKLLFHYYDKDFNNEADTPDNFQSRRPNTSFCFLDIRSPGLGDTAMYLCATSRSRGETQYFGPGTRLLVL.

The rearrangement links TRBV5-6 to TRBJ2-1; 10 positions agree with TRBD2. Trimming at V came to 4 bases and at J to 2 bases, leaving 9 bases not matched to a gene. CDR1 and CDR2 from the germline V gene are SGHDT and YYEEEE. This CDR3 region has 17 residues. The CDR3 sequence: CASSQSILAGTYNEQFF. The CDR3 DNA is TGTGCCAGCAGCCAGTCCATACTAGCGGGAACCTACAATGAGCAGTTCTTC.

The gene calls are TRBV24-1 and TRBJ2-5; D is unresolved. Germline values: CDR1 KGHDR, CDR2 SFDVKD. The CDR3 contains 16 residues. V was trimmed by 3 bases and J by 0 bases, leaving 13 bases between them. CDR3 protein: CATSDPVLSDQETQYF. CDR3 in DNA: TGTGCCACCAGTGATCCGGTTTTGTCAGACCAAGAGACCCAGTACTTC.

This clonotype was seen more than once but under ten times. The chain combines TRBV5-1 with TRBJ2-7; perhaps TRBD1 as D (5 bases). CDR3 length: 14 residues. The ends were cut back, 5 bases at V and 2 bases at J, with 14 bases in the middle. Germline V gene lookup returns CDR1 SGHRS and CDR2 YFSETQ. CDR3 amino acids: CASRVGAGAYEQYF. The CDR3 DNA is TGCGCCAGCAGAGTTGGGGCAGGAGCCTACGAGCAGTACTTC.

This clonotype was found many times. The V and J genes are TRBV6-2 or TRBV6-3 and TRBJ2-1; 7 bases are a match to TRBD2. The CDR3 is made up of 17 amino acids. Losses at the gene ends were 0 bases for V and 0 bases for J; bases not matched to a gene: 5. The germline CDR1 and CDR2 sequences are MNHEY and SVGEGT. CDR3 amino acids: CASSYSGLPDSYNEQFF. In DNA form, the CDR3 reads TGTGCCAGCAGTTACTCGGGACTACCGGACTCCTACAATGAGCAGTTCTTC.

The J gene is TRBJ2-1, the V gene TRBV20-1; TRBD2 aligns across 8 bases. The length of the CDR3 is 17 residues. Germline CDR1 and CDR2: DFQATT and SNEGSKA (reference sequence). The V and J ends lost 3 bases and 8 bases, in that order; junction bases with no gene match: 18. The CDR3 here is CSAREWPAGVLGYEQFF. In DNA, the CDR3 is TGCAGTGCTAGGGAGTGGCCAGCGGGAGTATTGGGCTATGAGCAGTTCTTC.

This clonotype was detected ten times or more. The chain combines TRBV3-1 with TRBJ2-3; 9 nucleotides agree with TRBD2. The CDR3 spans 15 residues. V shed 2 bases, J shed 4 bases, and the junction held 4 bases outside the gene matches. Germline lookup yields CDR1 LGHDT and CDR2 YNNKEL (reference sequence). The CDR3 sequence: CASSQIAGAPDTQYF. CDR3 nucleotides: TGTGCCAGCAGCCAAATAGCGGGGGCACCAGATACGCAGTATTTT.

V and J are TRBV2 and TRBJ2-7, with no clear D. The CDR3 runs 13 residues. V lost 3 bases, J lost 0 bases, and 6 bases lay in between. CDR1 and CDR2 from the germline V gene are SNHLY and FYNNEI. The CDR3 DNA sequence: TGTGCCAGCAGTGACCCGGCCTCCTACGAGCAGTACTTC. Translated: CASSDPASYEQYF.

The sample holds many counts of this clonotype. The chain carries TRBV5-1 and TRBJ1-1, with D maybe TRBD1 (6 bases). V lost 4 bases and J 0 bases, leaving 19 bases between the germline ends. The CDR3 extends over 17 amino acids. The germline V gene has CDR1 SGHRS and CDR2 YFSETQ. This CDR3 reads CASSPSGGRTMNTEAFF. CDR3 nucleotides: TGCGCCAGCAGCCCGAGCGGGGGCCGAACTATGAACACTGAAGCTTTCTTT.

In its sample, this clonotype was seen many times. The chain couples TRBV6-5 to TRBJ2-7; maybe TRBD1 (5 bases). Trimming left V 0 bases short and J 0 bases short, with 9 bases between. The CDR3 consists of 15 residues. Germline V gene lookup returns CDR1 MNHEY and CDR2 SVGAGI. In DNA form, the CDR3 reads TGTGCCAGCAGTTACTCCAGTGGGGCCTCCTACGAGCAGTACTTC. Translation: CASSYSSGASYEQYF.

This clonotype has a handful of counts. The CDR3 DNA reads as TGTGCCAGCGAGACGGGACAGGGGGTAATTCAGCCCCAGCATTTT. Protein: CASETGQGVIQPQHF. The V and J genes are TRBV6-2 or TRBV6-3 and TRBJ1-5, with 11 bases lining up with TRBD1. Germline V CDR1 and CDR2: MNHEY, SVGEGT. J was trimmed by 6 bases and V by 8 bases; bases with no gene match: 9. The CDR3 spans 15 residues.

This chain joins TRBV6-5 and TRBJ1-2; no definite D call. There are 12 residues in the CDR3. Trimming took 5 bases from V and 2 from J, leaving 6 bases between them. Germline lookup yields CDR1 MNHEY and CDR2 SVGAGI. DNA of the CDR3: TGTGCCAGCAGTCAGAACAACTATGGCTACACCTTC. It codes for CASSQNNYGYTF.

This clonotype was seen repeatedly, ten times or more. CDR3 in amino acids: CASSSRGAGTGELFF. In DNA, the CDR3 is TGCGCCAGCAGTTCCCGGGGGGCAGGCACCGGGGAGCTGTTTTTT. The chain couples TRBV10-2 to TRBJ2-2; D may be TRBD2 (7 bases). Germline V gene data show CDR1 as WSHSY and CDR2 as SAAADI. The CDR3 consists of 15 residues. Trimming left V 5 bases short and J 4 bases short, with 14 bases between.

In its sample, this clonotype was seen a few times. A junction end diverges from the germline sequence, so it may reflect a read error. The V call is TRBV5-1, the J call TRBJ2-5; no reliable D call. The CDR3 is made up of 10 amino acids. Looked up from germline, CDR1 is SGHRS and CDR2 is YFSETQ. CDR3 sequence: CATSFLAQYF. Written as DNA, the CDR3 is TGCGCCACCAGCTTCTTGGCCCAGTACTTC.

This clonotype appeared many times. The rearrangement joins TRBV4-3 to TRBJ2-4; D might be TRBD2 (5 bases). Germline V gene lookup returns CDR1 LGHNA and CDR2 YSLEER. Trimming took off 4 bases at V and 7 bases at J, with 14 bases between the two ends. CDR3 size: 14 residues. The CDR3 region has the DNA TGCGCCAGCAGCCGGGCCGAGGGAGCGAACATTCAGTACTTC. Amino acid sequence: CASSRAEGANIQYF.

This clonotype was seen many times. V gene TRBV6-4 combines with J gene TRBJ2-1; 13 nucleotides align to TRBD2. Per the germline V gene, CDR1 is MRHNA and CDR2 is SNTAGT. Losses at the gene ends were 2 bases for V and 5 bases for J; bases not matched to a gene: 0. This CDR3 contains 15 residues. CDR3 sequence reads: CASSDGTSGNNEQFF. The CDR3 DNA reads TGTGCCAGCAGTGACGGGACTAGCGGGAACAATGAGCAGTTCTTC.

The table lists this clonotype with many counts. The chain is built from TRBV5-1 and TRBJ2-3; TRBD1 might be the D (6 bases). V lost 3 bases to trimming and J lost 0 bases, with 29 bases between them. Germline CDR1 and CDR2: SGHRS and YFSETQ. This CDR3 contains 21 residues. The CDR3 sequence: CASSWRPGSGDFSTSTDTQYF. DNA of the CDR3: TGCGCCAGCAGCTGGCGACCGGGCTCAGGGGATTTTTCCACTAGCACAGATACGCAGTATTTT.

The chain links TRBV18 to TRBJ2-5; a weak D match, TRBD1 (6 bases). This CDR3 is 15 amino acids long. V dropped 4 bases and J dropped 5 bases, with 17 bases sitting between them. Germline loops: CDR1 KGHSH, CDR2 LQKENI. In DNA form, the CDR3 reads TGTGCCAGCTCACGGAGCCGACAGGAGGAGGAGACCCAGTACTTC. Translating it yields CASSRSRQEEETQYF.